This T cell receptor (beta chain) is drawn from a study of blood T cell repertoires in COVID-19. The V end lost 0 bases, the J end lost 5 bases, and 13 bases lay between the germline ends. Germline V gene lookup returns CDR1 LGHNA and CDR2 YSLEER. There are 16 residues in the CDR3. Using immunoSEQ multiplex PCR, the repertoire was profiled, and TCRdb retains in-frame clones only, with some absent. Seen here are 150,000 or so clones, about 86% observed once, and the top ten hold roughly 7%. This chain connects TRBV4-3 to TRBJ2-2; TRBD2 might be the D (6 bases). The clonotype was recovered from a man aged 45-65 years with active or convalescent COVID-19. The sample was peripheral blood. The CDR3 DNA reads TGCGCCAGCAGCCAAGATCGGGGGAGGCCGACCGGGGAGCTGTTTTTT. Translation gives CASSQDRGRPTGELFF.